This record covers a single T cell receptor beta chain. This entry belongs to a study of control samples from healthy donors and cancer patients. Some clones are missing from TCRdb's copy, which holds only in-frame ones; the method was immunoSEQ multiplex PCR. The sample shows 90,000 to 120,000 clones, around four fifths of them seen only once. Sequencing was carried out using blood. The sequence derives from a man aged 18 to 30 in good health.

CDR3 sequence: CATSDGRGGPLYQETQYF. The DNA of the CDR3 is TGTGCCACCAGTGATGGTCGGGGGGGGCCACTGTACCAAGAGACCCAGTACTTC. The rearrangement uses TRBV24-1 and TRBJ2-5; TRBD2 aligns across 8 bases. Germline CDR1 reads KGHDR; CDR2 reads SFDVKD. The CDR3 covers 18 residues. The junction had 11 bases not matched to a gene; V was cut back by 3 bases and J by 0 bases.